The rows below give T cell receptor beta chains drawn from one sample of a study of blood T cell repertoires in COVID-19. Assay: immunoSEQ multiplex PCR; the TCRdb copy retains only in-frame clones and omits some. The sample lists over 250,000 clones, 85% to 90% occurring once. Sequenced sample: peripheral blood. The source of these receptors is a human donor in a cohort sampled during active COVID-19. Both conserved end residues are part of each CDR3.

v_call: TRBV6-5; j_call: TRBJ1-2; cdr3_aa: CASSYQGGRSYGYTF
v_call: TRBV19; j_call: TRBJ2-1; cdr3_aa: CASSMVSGNEQFF
v_call: TRBV28; j_call: TRBJ1-1; cdr3_aa: CASRRQGYTEAFF
v_call: TRBV6-2/TRBV6-3; j_call: TRBJ2-1; cdr3_aa: CASSYSFGASGRDNYNEQFF
v_call: TRBV5-6; j_call: TRBJ2-3; cdr3_aa: CASSSLAGLTDTQYF
v_call: TRBV4-3; j_call: TRBJ1-2; cdr3_aa: CASSQDNRANYGYTF
v_call: TRBV5-8; j_call: TRBJ1-2; cdr3_aa: CASSHRNGGRGGYTF
v_call: TRBV6-1; j_call: TRBJ2-7; cdr3_aa: CASSEGPGGQYF
v_call: TRBV4-3; j_call: TRBJ2-7; cdr3_aa: CASGLAGGYEQYF
v_call: TRBV19; j_call: TRBJ2-7; cdr3_aa: CASKGAGGPEEQYF
v_call: TRBV6-5; j_call: TRBJ2-3; cdr3_aa: CASRLGRSTDTQYF
v_call: TRBV7-9; j_call: TRBJ2-1; cdr3_aa: CASSLTSGGPWGEQFF
v_call: TRBV7-2; j_call: TRBJ2-4; cdr3_aa: CASSLGILAKNIQYF
v_call: TRBV7-3; j_call: TRBJ2-7; cdr3_aa: CASSLSPGLAGGEQYF
v_call: TRBV10-3; j_call: TRBJ2-1; cdr3_aa: CAIRSGIVTNNEQFF
v_call: TRBV29-1; j_call: TRBJ2-1; cdr3_aa: CSVEGQGYNEQFF
v_call: TRBV2; j_call: TRBJ1-1; cdr3_aa: CASSGPRFHPLNTEAFF
v_call: TRBV6-6; j_call: TRBJ2-7; cdr3_aa: CASSHPRRAGGVMPEQYF
v_call: TRBV7-9; j_call: TRBJ2-1; cdr3_aa: CASTPGQGSNEQFF
v_call: TRBV11-3; j_call: TRBJ2-3; cdr3_aa: CASSTEELDTQYF
v_call: TRBV10-1; j_call: TRBJ2-5; cdr3_aa: CASSDNSSLFQETQYF
v_call: TRBV12-3/TRBV12-4; j_call: TRBJ1-5; cdr3_aa: CASSKTPDQPQHF
v_call: TRBV18; j_call: TRBJ1-1; cdr3_aa: CASSPQEVNTEAFF
v_call: TRBV7-2; j_call: TRBJ1-2; cdr3_aa: CASMAAPYGYTF
v_call: TRBV7-3; j_call: TRBJ2-2; cdr3_aa: CASSFGLALTGELFF
v_call: TRBV6-5; j_call: TRBJ1-1; cdr3_aa: CASSTQGRRDTEAFF
v_call: TRBV19; j_call: TRBJ2-2; cdr3_aa: CASRLSGRVITGELFF
v_call: TRBV19; j_call: TRBJ2-5; cdr3_aa: CASSTLVFQETQYF
v_call: TRBV4-2; j_call: TRBJ2-1; cdr3_aa: CASSRGEGRGGNEQFF
v_call: TRBV5-5; j_call: TRBJ2-1; cdr3_aa: CASSLLGGQYNEQFF
v_call: TRBV5-4; j_call: TRBJ2-1; cdr3_aa: CASSWKTVPNEQFF
v_call: TRBV5-6; j_call: TRBJ2-5; cdr3_aa: CASSFSTGTSGGTQYF
v_call: TRBV2; j_call: TRBJ1-2; cdr3_aa: CASRLRDTANYGYTF
v_call: TRBV28; j_call: TRBJ2-7; cdr3_aa: CASGKPSYEQYF
v_call: TRBV6-5; j_call: TRBJ2-7; cdr3_aa: CASRPGLALAYEQYF
v_call: TRBV2; j_call: TRBJ2-2; cdr3_aa: CASQDFRGVTGELFF
v_call: TRBV18; j_call: TRBJ2-3; cdr3_aa: CASSPADTQYF
v_call: TRBV5-4; j_call: TRBJ2-5; cdr3_aa: CASSPRDAGEETQYF
v_call: TRBV7-2; j_call: TRBJ2-7; cdr3_aa: CASSLLGGTSMYF
v_call: TRBV6-5; j_call: TRBJ2-2; cdr3_aa: CASRRDSAGELFF
v_call: TRBV19; j_call: TRBJ1-2; cdr3_aa: CAGQVEGANYGYTF
v_call: TRBV7-2; j_call: TRBJ1-1; cdr3_aa: CASRIDRNTEAFF
v_call: TRBV7-2; j_call: TRBJ1-2; cdr3_aa: CASSFDRLGYTF
v_call: TRBV19; j_call: TRBJ1-2; cdr3_aa: CARPKGGVHWDF
v_call: TRBV2; j_call: TRBJ2-3; cdr3_aa: CASVSGDPDTQYF
v_call: TRBV11-1; j_call: TRBJ2-1; cdr3_aa: CASSVAGTRPNEQFF
v_call: TRBV28; j_call: TRBJ2-7; cdr3_aa: CASSPGGSSYEQYF